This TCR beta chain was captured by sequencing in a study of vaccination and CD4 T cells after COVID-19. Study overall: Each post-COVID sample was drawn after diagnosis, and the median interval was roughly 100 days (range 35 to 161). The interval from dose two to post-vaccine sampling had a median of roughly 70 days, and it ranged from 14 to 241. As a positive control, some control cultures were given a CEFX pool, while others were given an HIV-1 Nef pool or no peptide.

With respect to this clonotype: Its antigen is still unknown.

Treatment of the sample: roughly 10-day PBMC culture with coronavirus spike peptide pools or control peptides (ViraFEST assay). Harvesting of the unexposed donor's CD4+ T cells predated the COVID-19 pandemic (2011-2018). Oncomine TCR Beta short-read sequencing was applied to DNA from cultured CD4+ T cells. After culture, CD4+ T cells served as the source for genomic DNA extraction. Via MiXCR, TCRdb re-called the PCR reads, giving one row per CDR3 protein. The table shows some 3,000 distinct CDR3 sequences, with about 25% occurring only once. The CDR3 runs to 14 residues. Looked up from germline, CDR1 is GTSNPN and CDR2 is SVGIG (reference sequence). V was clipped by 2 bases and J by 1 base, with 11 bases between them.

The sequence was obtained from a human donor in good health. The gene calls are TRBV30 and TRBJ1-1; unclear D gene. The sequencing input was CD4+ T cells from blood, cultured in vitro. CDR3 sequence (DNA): TGTGCCTGGAGTTCCCTGGGCCCGAACACTGAAGCTTTCTTT. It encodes CAWSSLGPNTEAFF.